The 20 T cell receptor beta chains in this list originate from one sample, sequenced in a study of beta chain features in type 1 diabetes. Study-wide points: In every one of the four CD4+ subsets, TCRB CDR3s were moderately but significantly shorter in Type 1 diabetes patients.

Sequencing targeted expressed TCRB transcripts, as all isolated RNA had been reverse transcribed. Clones were read by immunoSEQ multiplex PCR, and TCRdb kept only the in-frame ones, dropping some. Of approximately 170,000 clones in the sample, roughly 60% were seen once. Antigen specificity for these receptors is unknown. Sequenced input: naive CD4+ T cells from blood. Receptor source: a man under 40 with type 1 diabetes.

This sequence joins TRBV7-2 and TRBJ2-1; the match to TRBD2 covers 15 bases. From germline, CDR1 is SGHTA and CDR2 FQGNSA. The CDR3 length is 15 residues. Trimming removed 5 bases from V and 8 bases from J; junction bases left unmatched: 4. The CDR3 bases are TGTGCCAGCAGCAGGACTAGCGGGGGGGCCGATGAGCAGTTCTTC. This translates into CASSRTSGGADEQFF.

V usage is TRBV9 and J usage is TRBJ2-1; TRBD1 is a possible D gene (7 bases). CDR3 length: 14 residues. Germline lookup yields CDR1 SGDLS and CDR2 YYNGEE. V was cut by 4 bases and J by 7 bases, with 15 bases left in between. The CDR3: CASSSRQGGNEQFF. CDR3 DNA sequence: TGTGCCAGCAGCTCCCGACAGGGAGGAAATGAGCAGTTCTTC.

This clone has just a few counts. The J gene is TRBJ2-5, the V gene TRBV5-1; 8 bases agree with TRBD1. The V gene's germline CDR1 is SGHRS and CDR2 YFSETQ. Trimming cost V 3 bases and J 2 bases; bases outside gene matches: 3. CDR3 length equals 14 residues. CDR3 sequence: CASSSGTGQETQYF. CDR3 in DNA: TGCGCCAGCAGCTCTGGGACAGGACAAGAGACCCAGTACTTC. The full variable domain, in which reference TRBV5-1 and TRBJ2-5 provide the parts outside the CDR3, is KAGVTQTPRYLIKTRGQQVTLSCSPISGHRSVSWYQQTPGQGLQFLFEYFSETQRNKGNFPGRFSGRQFSNSRSEMNVSTLELGDSALYLCASSSGTGQETQYFGPGTRLLVL.

V is TRBV27 and J is TRBJ1-4; D is perhaps TRBD1 (6 bases). Trimming shortened V by 7 bases and J by 3 bases, and 12 bases separated the two germline ends. From germline, CDR1 is MNHEY and CDR2 SMNVEV (reference sequence). There are 14 residues in the CDR3. The CDR3 here is CASKRQAPNEKLFF. DNA of the CDR3: TGTGCCAGCAAAAGACAGGCACCTAATGAAAAACTGTTTTTT.

This clone was detected only a few times. Written as DNA, the CDR3 is TGTGCCAGCAGACAGGGCTACAATGAGCAGTTCTTC. Protein: CASRQGYNEQFF. V usage is TRBV7-2 and J usage is TRBJ2-1; possibly TRBD1 for D (6 bases). Trimming removed 6 bases at V and 3 bases at J, with 6 bases between. In germline, CDR1 is SGHTA, CDR2 FQGNSA. This CDR3 has 12 residues.

In DNA form, the CDR3 reads TGTGCCAGCAGCGTTCCGATAAAGACAGATACGCAGTATTTT. Amino acid sequence: CASSVPIKTDTQYF. The chain links TRBV5-6 to TRBJ2-3; no clear D. V shed 4 bases and J shed 3 bases, with 12 bases lying between them. This CDR3 has 14 amino acids. Germline values: CDR1 SGHDT, CDR2 YYEEEE.

This clone was detected a few times. The rearrangement joins TRBV7-2 to TRBJ2-5; unclear D gene. V lost 5 bases, J lost 1 base, and 17 bases lay in between. This CDR3 has 16 residues. Germline values: CDR1 SGHTA, CDR2 FQGNSA. In nucleotides, the CDR3 is TGTGCCAGCAGCCGACTTGCGGCGCCCCTCCAAGAGACCCAGTACTTC. This translates into CASSRLAAPLQETQYF. Full variable domain (outside the CDR3, taken from reference TRBV7-2 and TRBJ2-5): GAGVSQSPSNKVTEKGKDVELRCDPISGHTALYWYRQSLGQGLEFLIYFQGNSAPDKSGLPSDRFSAERTGGSVSTLTIQRTQQEDSAVYLCASSRLAAPLQETQYFGPGTRLLVL.

The J gene is TRBJ2-5, the V gene TRBV7-9; D is perhaps TRBD1 or TRBD2 (5 bases each). CDR1 is SEHNR and CDR2 is FQNEAQ in the germline V gene (reference sequence). The CDR3 is 13 residues long. The germline V and J ends were trimmed by 4 bases and 5 bases, with 11 bases remaining between them. CDR3 loop: CASSSTAAETQYF. CDR3 bases: TGTGCCAGCAGCTCGACAGCGGCTGAGACCCAGTACTTC.

The gene calls are TRBV19 and TRBJ1-2; D not certain. The V gene lost 3 bases and the J gene lost 7 bases, with 12 bases spanning the gap. The CDR3 sequence is 13 residues long. The germline CDR1 and CDR2 sequences are LNHDA and SQIVND (reference sequence). Here the CDR3 reads CASSIPTPGGYTF. The CDR3 region has the DNA TGTGCCAGTAGTATTCCGACACCGGGTGGCTACACCTTC.

The chain joins TRBV6-5 to TRBJ2-5, with D possibly being TRBD2 (5 bases). CDR3 size: 15 residues. The V end lost 6 bases, the J end lost 1 base, and 15 bases lay between the germline ends. The germline CDR1 and CDR2 sequences are MNHEY and SVGAGI. CDR3 DNA sequence: TGTGCCAGCAGAAGAAGCGGAACCCTCCAAGAGACCCAGTACTTC. Translation gives CASRRSGTLQETQYF.

The V and J genes are TRBV9 and TRBJ2-7; D is perhaps TRBD1 or TRBD2 (5 bases each). The ends were cut back, 0 bases at V and 0 bases at J, with 13 bases in the middle. The CDR3 has 16 amino acids. Germline values: CDR1 SGDLS, CDR2 YYNGEE. The CDR3 reads CASSVGSGANSYEQYF. For the CDR3, the DNA is TGTGCCAGCAGCGTAGGCTCCGGGGCGAACTCCTACGAGCAGTACTTC.

The chain combines TRBV2 with TRBJ1-2, with D possibly TRBD1 on 5 matching bases. The CDR3 length is 14 residues. The V end was cut by 8 bases, the J end by 7 bases, with 20 bases between. CDR1 and CDR2 (germline): SNHLY, FYNNEI. The CDR3 is CASRTTQGSSGYTF. The CDR3 DNA reads as TGTGCCAGCCGGACAACTCAGGGTTCTAGTGGCTACACCTTC.

The rearrangement uses TRBV11-2 and TRBJ2-5; D unclear. V was clipped by 5 bases and J by 5 bases, with 18 bases between them. CDR1 SGHAT and CDR2 FQNNGV come from the germline V gene. The CDR3 spans 15 residues. The CDR3 DNA reads TGTGCCAGCAGCCAGACGGGCGTCGCCGGGGAGACCCAGTACTTC. It translates to CASSQTGVAGETQYF. Full variable domain (remainder filled in from reference TRBV11-2 and TRBJ2-5): EAGVAQSPRYKIIEKRQSVAFWCNPISGHATLYWYQQILGQGPKLLIQFQNNGVVDDSQLPKDRFSAERLKGVDSTLKIQPAKLEDSAVYLCASSQTGVAGETQYFGPGTRLLVL.

The chain combines TRBV2 with TRBJ1-5; no clear D gene. Germline CDR1 reads SNHLY; CDR2 reads FYNNEI. Trimming removed 6 bases at V and 2 bases at J, with 11 bases between. The CDR3 is 14 residues long. The CDR3 nucleotides read TGTGCCAGCAGGATACAGCGGGGCAATCAGCCCCAGCATTTT. It yields the protein CASRIQRGNQPQHF.

The rearrangement links TRBV7-9 to TRBJ1-2, with 9 bases lining up with TRBD1. The germline CDR1 and CDR2 sequences are SEHNR and FQNEAQ (reference sequence). Unmatched junction bases numbered 5, after V lost 5 bases and J lost 7 bases. This CDR3 has 13 amino acids. The chain's CDR3 is CASSPTTGGGYTF. CDR3 DNA sequence: TGTGCCAGCAGCCCGACGACAGGGGGTGGCTACACCTTC. The whole variable domain, remainder taken from reference TRBV7-9 and TRBJ1-2, is DTGVSQNPRHKITKRGQNVTFRCDPISEHNRLYWYRQTLGQGPEFLTYFQNEAQLEKSRLLSDRFSAERPKGSFSTLEIQRTEQGDSAMYLCASSPTTGGGYTFGSGTRLTVV.

The chain carries TRBV25-1 and TRBJ2-7; the D gene is possibly TRBD1 (6 bases). This CDR3 has 15 amino acids. Trimming left V 2 bases short and J 6 bases short, with 17 bases between. Germline V gene data show CDR1 as MGHDK and CDR2 as SYGVNS. CDR3 amino acids: CASSEAYPQTGEQYF. For the CDR3, the DNA is TGTGCCAGCAGTGAAGCGTACCCTCAGACAGGCGAGCAGTACTTC.

Only a few counts were recorded for this clone. This chain links TRBV28 with TRBJ2-3, with 9 bases fitting TRBD1. V lost 8 bases and J lost 0; bases outside the gene matches: 6. The germline V gene encodes CDR1 MDHEN and CDR2 SYDVKM. The CDR3 sequence is 15 residues long. The chain's CDR3 is CASPPGTGSTDTQYF. In DNA, the CDR3 is TGTGCCAGCCCTCCCGGGACAGGGAGCACAGATACGCAGTATTTT.

V gene TRBV2 combines with J gene TRBJ1-1, with D possibly TRBD1 on 5 matching bases. CDR1 is SNHLY, CDR2 FYNNEI, per germline. The V end lost 6 bases, the J end lost 5 bases, and 13 bases lay between the germline ends. The CDR3 has 13 residues. The chain's CDR3 is CASSQEGRTEAFF. The CDR3, as DNA: TGTGCCAGCAGCCAGGAGGGGAGAACTGAAGCTTTCTTT.

The sample holds a few counts of this clone. The V call is TRBV29-1, the J call TRBJ2-7; 7 nucleotides agree with TRBD2. The CDR3 covers 15 residues. Germline CDR1 is SQVTM and CDR2 is ANQGSEA. J lost 2 bases, V lost 4 bases, and 11 bases had no gene match. For the CDR3, the DNA is TGCAGCGTTGCCTTTACGGGGGGTCGGACCTACGAGCAGTACTTC. It is translated as CSVAFTGGRTYEQYF.

This chain joins TRBV4-2 and TRBJ2-1, with D tentatively TRBD2 (6 bases). In germline, CDR1 is LGHNA, CDR2 YNFKEQ. The CDR3 is made up of 15 amino acids. Between the trimmed V and J ends, which lost 2 bases and 0 bases, there was a span of 8 bases. CDR3 loop: CASSQLATSYNEQFF. CDR3 nucleotides: TGTGCCAGCAGCCAACTAGCGACCTCCTACAATGAGCAGTTCTTC.